This TCR beta chain is from a study of T-cell reconstitution after alpha-beta-depleted transplantation in children. Regarding the study as a whole: Counts and diversity of T cells one year after transplant came mostly from newly produced T cells. The origin of high day-60 TCRbeta diversity in some patients lay in surviving recipient T cells and thymic progenitors. Several hundred expanded graft clones reportedly were the source of alpha-beta T cells about two months after transplant.

Using unique molecular identifiers, the investigators prepared the TCRbeta library. TCRdb called the PCR reads again in MiXCR, with one record for every CDR3 protein. The table has tens of thousands of distinct CDR3 sequences, around 5.9% seen once. This clonotype was seen only a few times. Its antigen is still unknown. Germline values: CDR1 KGHSH, CDR2 LQKENI. Trimming shortened V by 3 bases and J by 2 bases, and 11 bases separated the two germline ends. The CDR3 spans 14 residues. This chain joins TRBV18 and TRBJ2-7; D might be TRBD2 (5 bases). Sequencing used PBMCs, mostly from graft donor cells, obtained 60 days after TCRalphabeta/CD19-depleted stem cell transplant. The receptor's source is a female patient between 2 and 15 years old who had a stem cell transplant for aplastic anemia, so the T cells may come from the graft donor. DNA of the CDR3: TGTGCCAGCTCACCGGGAGTAGAAACCTACGAGCAGTACTTC. It encodes CASSPGVETYEQYF.